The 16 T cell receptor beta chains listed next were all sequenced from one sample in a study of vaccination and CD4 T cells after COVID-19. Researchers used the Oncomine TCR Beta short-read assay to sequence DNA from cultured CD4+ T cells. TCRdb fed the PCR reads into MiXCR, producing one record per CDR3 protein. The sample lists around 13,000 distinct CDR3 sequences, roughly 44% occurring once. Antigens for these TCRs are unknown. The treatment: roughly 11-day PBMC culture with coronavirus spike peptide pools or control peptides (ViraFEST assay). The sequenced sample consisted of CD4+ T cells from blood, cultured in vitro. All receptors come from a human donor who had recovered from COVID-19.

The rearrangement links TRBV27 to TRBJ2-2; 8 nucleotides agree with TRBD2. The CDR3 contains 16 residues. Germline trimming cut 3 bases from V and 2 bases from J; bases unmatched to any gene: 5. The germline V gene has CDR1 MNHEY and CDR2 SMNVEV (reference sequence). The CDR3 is CASSFRLAGNTGELFF. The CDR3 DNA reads TGTGCCAGCAGTTTTCGCCTAGCGGGTAACACCGGGGAGCTGTTTTTT.

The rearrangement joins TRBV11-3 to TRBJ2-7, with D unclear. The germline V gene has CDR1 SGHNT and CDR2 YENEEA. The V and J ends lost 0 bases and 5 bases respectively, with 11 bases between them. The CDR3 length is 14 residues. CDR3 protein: CASSLDAASHEQYF. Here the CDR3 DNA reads TGTGCCAGCAGCTTAGATGCCGCGAGTCACGAGCAGTACTTC.

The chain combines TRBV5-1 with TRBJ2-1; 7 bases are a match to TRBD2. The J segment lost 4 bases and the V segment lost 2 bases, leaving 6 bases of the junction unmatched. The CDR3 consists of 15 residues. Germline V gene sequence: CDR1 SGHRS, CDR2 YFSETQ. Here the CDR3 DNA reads TGCGCCAGCAGCTTTGGGCTAGCGGATTACAATGAGCAGTTCTTC. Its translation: CASSFGLADYNEQFF.

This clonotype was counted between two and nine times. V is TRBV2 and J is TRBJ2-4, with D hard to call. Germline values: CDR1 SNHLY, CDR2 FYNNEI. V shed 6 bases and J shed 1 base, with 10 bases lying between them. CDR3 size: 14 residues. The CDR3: CASRPGSAKNIQYF. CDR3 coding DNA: TGTGCCAGCAGGCCAGGATCCGCCAAAAACATTCAGTACTTC.

The CDR3 DNA reads TGCAGTGCTAGGCCAGGGACAGGGCAATCCACCGGGGAGCTGTTTTTT. This gives the protein CSARPGTGQSTGELFF. The rearrangement uses TRBV20-1 and TRBJ2-2; the match to TRBD1 covers 9 bases. Germline values: CDR1 DFQATT, CDR2 SNEGSKA (reference sequence). Unmatched junction bases numbered 9, after V lost 3 bases and J lost 4 bases. The CDR3 totals 16 residues.

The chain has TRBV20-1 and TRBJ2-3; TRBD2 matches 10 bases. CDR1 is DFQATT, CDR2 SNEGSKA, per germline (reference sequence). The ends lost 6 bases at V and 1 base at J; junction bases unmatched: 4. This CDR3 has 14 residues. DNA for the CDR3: TGCAGTGCCGAAGCGGGGGGGCGCACAGATACGCAGTATTTT. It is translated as CSAEAGGRTDTQYF.

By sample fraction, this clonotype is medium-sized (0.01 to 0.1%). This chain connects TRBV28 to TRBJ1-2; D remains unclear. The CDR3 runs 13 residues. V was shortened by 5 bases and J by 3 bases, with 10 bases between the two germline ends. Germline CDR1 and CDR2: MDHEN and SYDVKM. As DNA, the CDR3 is TGTGCCAGCAGTGGGTCAGGATACTATGGCTACACCTTC. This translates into CASSGSGYYGYTF.

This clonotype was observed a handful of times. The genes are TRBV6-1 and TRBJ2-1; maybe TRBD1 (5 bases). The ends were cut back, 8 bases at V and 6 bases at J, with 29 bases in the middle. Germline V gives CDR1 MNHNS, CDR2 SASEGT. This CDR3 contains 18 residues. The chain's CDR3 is CASVRDRSGRTSLNEQFF. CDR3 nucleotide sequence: TGTGCCAGCGTCAGGGATCGATCGGGCCGAACATCCCTCAATGAGCAGTTCTTC.

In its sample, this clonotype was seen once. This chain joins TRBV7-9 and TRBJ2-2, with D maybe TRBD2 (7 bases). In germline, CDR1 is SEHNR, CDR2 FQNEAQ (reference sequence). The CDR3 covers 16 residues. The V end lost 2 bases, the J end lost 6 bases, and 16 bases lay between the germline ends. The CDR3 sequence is CASSLRGGVAAGELFF. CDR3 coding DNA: TGTGCCAGCAGCTTAAGGGGGGGTGTCGCGGCCGGGGAGCTGTTTTTT.

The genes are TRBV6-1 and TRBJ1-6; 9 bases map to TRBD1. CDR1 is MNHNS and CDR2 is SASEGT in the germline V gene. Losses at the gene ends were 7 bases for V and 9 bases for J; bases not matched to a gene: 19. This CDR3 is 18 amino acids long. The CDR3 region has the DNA TGTGCCAGCACCTACCTGCCGGGACAGGGTTTCCTTCGTTCACCCCTCCACTTT. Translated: CASTYLPGQGFLRSPLHF.

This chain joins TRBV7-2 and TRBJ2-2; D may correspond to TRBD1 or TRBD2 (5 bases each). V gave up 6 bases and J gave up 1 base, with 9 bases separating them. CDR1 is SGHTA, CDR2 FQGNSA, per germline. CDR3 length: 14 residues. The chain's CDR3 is CASRGPMNTGELFF. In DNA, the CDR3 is TGTGCCAGCAGGGGACCCATGAACACCGGGGAGCTGTTTTTT.

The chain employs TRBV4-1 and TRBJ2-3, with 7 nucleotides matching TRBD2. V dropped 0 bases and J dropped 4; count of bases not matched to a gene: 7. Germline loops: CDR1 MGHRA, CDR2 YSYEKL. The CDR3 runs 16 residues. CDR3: CASSQETGRGADTQYF. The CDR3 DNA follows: TGCGCCAGCAGCCAAGAGACTGGGAGGGGCGCAGATACGCAGTATTTT.

CDR3 nucleotides: TGTGCCAGCAGGTCCCAGTTTACGCAGTATTTT. Amino acid sequence: CASRSQFTQYF. The chain uses TRBV12-3 or TRBV12-4 and TRBJ2-3; D is unclear. V shed 6 bases and J shed 8 bases, with 9 bases lying between them. The CDR3 is 11 residues long.

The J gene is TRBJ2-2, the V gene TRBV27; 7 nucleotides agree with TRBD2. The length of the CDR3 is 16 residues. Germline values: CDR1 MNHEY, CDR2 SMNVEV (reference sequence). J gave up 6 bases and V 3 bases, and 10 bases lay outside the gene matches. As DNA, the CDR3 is TGTGCCAGCAGTTTGGGGGGGAGCCCTCCCGCCGGGGAGCTGTTTTTT. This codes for CASSLGGSPPAGELFF.

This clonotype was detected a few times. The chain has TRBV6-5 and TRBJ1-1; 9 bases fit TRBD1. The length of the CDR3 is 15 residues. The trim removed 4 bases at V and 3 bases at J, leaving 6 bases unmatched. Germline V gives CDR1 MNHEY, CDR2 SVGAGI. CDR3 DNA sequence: TGTGCCAGCAGTTTCCTGACAGGGGGGTACACTGAAGCTTTCTTT. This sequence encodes CASSFLTGGYTEAFF.

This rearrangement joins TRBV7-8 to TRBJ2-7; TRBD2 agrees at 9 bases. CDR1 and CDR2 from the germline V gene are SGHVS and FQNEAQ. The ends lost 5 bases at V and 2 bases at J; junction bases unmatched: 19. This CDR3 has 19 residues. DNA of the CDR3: TGTGCCAGCAGCCACTTGACCATAGCGGGAGTAAGGGGGGCCTACGAGCAGTACTTC. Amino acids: CASSHLTIAGVRGAYEQYF.